This TCR beta chain was captured by sequencing in a study of blood T cell repertoires in COVID-19. This clone came up once. TCRdb's copy holds only in-frame clones and misses some; the assay was immunoSEQ multiplex PCR. Of about 260,000 clones listed, approximately 90% are singletons. Losses at the gene ends were 8 bases for V and 4 bases for J; bases not matched to a gene: 10. The CDR3 length is 15 residues. Germline V gene data show CDR1 as SGHAT and CDR2 as FQNNGV. Sequencing was carried out using PBMCs or T cells enriched from blood (not recorded which). The V and J genes are TRBV11-2 and TRBJ2-1; 8 bases are a match to TRBD2. This sequence was found in a man aged 50-59 years who had been exposed to COVID-19. As DNA, the CDR3 is TGTGCCAGCGGTTTTCTAGCGGGCCCTTACAATGAGCAGTTCTTC. The encoded protein is CASGFLAGPYNEQFF. Filled out from reference TRBV11-2 and TRBJ2-1, the complete variable domain reads EAGVAQSPRYKIIEKRQSVAFWCNPISGHATLYWYQQILGQGPKLLIQFQNNGVVDDSQLPKDRFSAERLKGVDSTLKIQPAKLEDSAVYLCASGFLAGPYNEQFFGPGTRLTVL.